This is a list of T cell receptor beta chains from one sample in a study of T-cell reconstitution after alpha-beta-depleted transplantation in children. TCRdb re-derived calls from the PCR reads in MiXCR, one entry per CDR3 protein. The sample holds some 440,000 distinct CDR3 sequences, 15% to 20% seen once. The material sequenced was PBMCs, mostly from graft donor cells, taken 360 days after TCRalphabeta/CD19-depleted stem cell transplant. The receptors stem from a boy under three years old who had a stem cell transplant for Wiskott-Aldrich syndrome, so the T cells may come from the graft donor. Each CDR3 is given with its conserved first and last residue. Each record gives: V gene, J gene, clone size, CDR3 protein. Size is stated for part of the rows, as once, few or many counts, or as a class when the clone is expanded.

V gene: TRBV24-1; J gene: TRBJ2-3; clone size: .; CDR3 protein: CATSDRAFDTDTQYF
V gene: TRBV27; J gene: TRBJ2-1; clone size: few; CDR3 protein: CASSPAQGHAAEQFF
V gene: TRBV11-2; J gene: TRBJ2-3; clone size: few; CDR3 protein: CASSLEFLAGSRTDTQYF
V gene: TRBV24-1; J gene: TRBJ2-5; clone size: .; CDR3 protein: CATSDPLLAWQETQNF
V gene: TRBV20-1; J gene: TRBJ1-1; clone size: .; CDR3 protein: CSARSGPRGYTEAFF
V gene: TRBV12-3/TRBV12-4; J gene: TRBJ2-4; clone size: .; CDR3 protein: CASSFRLGKNIQYF
V gene: TRBV5-6; J gene: TRBJ2-3; clone size: .; CDR3 protein: CASRLAERTDTQYF
V gene: TRBV20-1; J gene: TRBJ1-5; clone size: few; CDR3 protein: CSARDPVKGGNQPQHF
V gene: TRBV11-1; J gene: TRBJ2-7; clone size: few; CDR3 protein: CASSLPRQAGAPGYEQYF
V gene: TRBV20-1; J gene: TRBJ1-1; clone size: few; CDR3 protein: CSARSPRSREAFF
V gene: TRBV19; J gene: TRBJ1-1; clone size: few; CDR3 protein: CASREETEAFF
V gene: TRBV6-2/TRBV6-3; J gene: TRBJ2-7; clone size: many; CDR3 protein: CASSGQGGSYEQYF
V gene: TRBV29-1; J gene: TRBJ2-7; clone size: .; CDR3 protein: CSVTTGSVYEQYF
V gene: TRBV18; J gene: TRBJ2-1; clone size: few; CDR3 protein: CASSPLRQGRRNEQFF
V gene: TRBV6-1; J gene: TRBJ2-7; clone size: .; CDR3 protein: CASSRTLTDSYEQYF
V gene: TRBV29-1; J gene: TRBJ2-2; clone size: few; CDR3 protein: CSVLWGRGRSGELFF
V gene: TRBV27; J gene: TRBJ2-1; clone size: few; CDR3 protein: CASTRYPPRVQFF
V gene: TRBV28; J gene: TRBJ2-5; clone size: few; CDR3 protein: CASSFYATQYF
V gene: TRBV20-1; J gene: TRBJ2-4; clone size: .; CDR3 protein: CSARVGTAPNIQYF
V gene: TRBV12-3/TRBV12-4; J gene: TRBJ2-3; clone size: .; CDR3 protein: CTFSLALAALAGTDTQYF
V gene: TRBV7-8; J gene: TRBJ1-5; clone size: .; CDR3 protein: CASSTRDRGYQPQHF
V gene: TRBV20-1; J gene: TRBJ1-2; clone size: many; CDR3 protein: CSAFSPGIYGYTF
V gene: TRBV6-1; J gene: TRBJ1-2; clone size: .; CDR3 protein: CALRGRRNGYTF